This paragraph reports one T cell receptor beta chain. Its antigen remains unidentified. No base quality values were provided; no much bigger clone lies one nucleotide off. The sample comes from a study of blood T cell repertoires in COVID-19 (TCRdb year 2020). Looking at the study overall: Collaborator samples came from the United States, Italy and Spain and covered acute and convalescent phases of COVID-19. The sample metadata nearly always contained a de-identified subject ID, COVID-19 status, age in years and sex. A freely available public database, intended as a resource for researchers studying the immune response to SARS-CoV-2, is where the repertoires were released. The dataset comprised deeply sampled blood TCRbeta repertoires from subjects exposed to, actively infected with, or recovered from COVID-19. Where available, HLA class I and class II types were obtained from metadata supplied by the sample provider rather than from assay-based typing. Samples came from the ongoing ImmuneRACE study (first 160 participants) plus 1,254 subjects from 6 global collaborators. The material from the prospective study consisted of cDNA or gDNA derived from T cells, B-cell-depleted T cells, or PBMCs. Paper-wide results and their limitations: Clinical and demographic metadata were provided uncurated, with the amount varying by source and participant.

Whole blood was collected in K2EDTA tubes by collaborating institutions according to the institutions' own protocols. For TCRbeta analysis, collaborators shipped samples in one of three forms: frozen whole blood, isolated PBMCs, or DNA extracted from either of those sample types. The immunoSEQ Assay, a bias-controlled multiplex PCR, was used to amplify TCRbeta CDR3 regions from genomic DNA. Regarding the original processing steps: Nucleated cell counts per sample were estimated from amplification of reference gene primers within the assay. To quantify the absolute abundance of each unique TCRbeta CDR3 rearrangement, sequence reads were collapsed and filtered. For each sample, productive Simpson clonality was calculated as the square root of Simpson's diversity index over productive rearrangements. As stored in TCRdb, this immuneACCESS dataset retains in-frame rearrangements with V and J assigned. A fraction of the clones does not appear; measured against another copy, unresolved V genes explain less than half of the discrepancy, and the remainder lacks a known reason. V, J and clone size were drawn from that table, and D and trimming were deduced from the DNA. This sample lists about 200,000 clones; approximately 81% were detected once. Roughly 7.9% of the sample lies in the top ten.

In the germline V gene, CDR1 corresponds to MNHNS and CDR2 to SASEGT. Including cysteine and phenylalanine, the CDR3 has 17 amino acids. Only CDR3 DNA remains: 51 bases, in frame from the first base. V sheds 1 base and J sheds 4 bases, leaving 17 bases between their ends. This clonotype was obtained from a woman older than 75 with acute or convalescent COVID-19. Recombination linked TRBV6-1 to TRBJ1-3; a weak D assignment points to TRBD1 (5 bases agree). Sample: peripheral blood. The sequenced DNA is TGTGCCAGCAGTGAAGTCCTATATTCAGGGCCGGGAAACACCATATATTTT. Its coded protein is CASSEVLYSGPGNTIYF.